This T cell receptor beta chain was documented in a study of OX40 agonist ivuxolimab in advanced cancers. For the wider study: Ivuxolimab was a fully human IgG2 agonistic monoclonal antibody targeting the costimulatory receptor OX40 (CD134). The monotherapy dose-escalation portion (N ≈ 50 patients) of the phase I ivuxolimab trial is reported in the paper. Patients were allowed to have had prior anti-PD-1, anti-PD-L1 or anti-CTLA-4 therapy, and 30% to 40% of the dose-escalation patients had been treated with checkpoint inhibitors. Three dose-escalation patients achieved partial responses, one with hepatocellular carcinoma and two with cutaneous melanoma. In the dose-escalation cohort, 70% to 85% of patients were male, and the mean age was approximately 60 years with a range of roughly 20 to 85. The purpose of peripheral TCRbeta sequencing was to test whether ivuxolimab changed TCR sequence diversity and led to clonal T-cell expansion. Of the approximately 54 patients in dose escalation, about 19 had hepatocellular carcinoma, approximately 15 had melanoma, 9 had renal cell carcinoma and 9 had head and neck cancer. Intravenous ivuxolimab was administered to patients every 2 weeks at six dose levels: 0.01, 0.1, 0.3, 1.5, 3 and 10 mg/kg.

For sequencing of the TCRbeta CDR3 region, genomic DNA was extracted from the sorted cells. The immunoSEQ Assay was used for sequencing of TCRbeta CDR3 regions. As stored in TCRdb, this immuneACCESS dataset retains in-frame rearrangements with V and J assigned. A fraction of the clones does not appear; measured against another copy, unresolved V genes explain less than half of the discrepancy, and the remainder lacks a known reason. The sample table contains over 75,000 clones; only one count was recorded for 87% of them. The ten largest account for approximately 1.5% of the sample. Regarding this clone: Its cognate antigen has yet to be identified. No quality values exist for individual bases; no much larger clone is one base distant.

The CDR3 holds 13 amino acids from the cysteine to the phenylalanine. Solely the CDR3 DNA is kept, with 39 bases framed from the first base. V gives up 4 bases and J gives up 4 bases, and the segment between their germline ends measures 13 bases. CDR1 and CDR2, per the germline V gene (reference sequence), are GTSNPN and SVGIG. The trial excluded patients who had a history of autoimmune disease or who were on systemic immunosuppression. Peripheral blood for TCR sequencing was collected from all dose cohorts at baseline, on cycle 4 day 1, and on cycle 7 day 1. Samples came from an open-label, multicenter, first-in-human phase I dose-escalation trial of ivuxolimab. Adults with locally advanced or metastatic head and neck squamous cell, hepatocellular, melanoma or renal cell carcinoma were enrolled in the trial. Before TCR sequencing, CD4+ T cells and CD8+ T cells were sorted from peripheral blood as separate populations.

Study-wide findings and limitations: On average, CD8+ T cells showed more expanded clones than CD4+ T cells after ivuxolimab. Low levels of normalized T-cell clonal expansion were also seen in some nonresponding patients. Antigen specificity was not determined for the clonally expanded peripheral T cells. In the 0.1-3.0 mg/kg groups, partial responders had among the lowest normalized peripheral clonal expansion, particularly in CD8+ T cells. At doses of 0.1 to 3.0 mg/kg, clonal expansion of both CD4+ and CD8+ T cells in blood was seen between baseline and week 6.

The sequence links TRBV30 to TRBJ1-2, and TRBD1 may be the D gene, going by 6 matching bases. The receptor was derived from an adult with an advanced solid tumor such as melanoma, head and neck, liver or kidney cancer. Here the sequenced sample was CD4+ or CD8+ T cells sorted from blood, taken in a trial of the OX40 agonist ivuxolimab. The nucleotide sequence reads TGTGCCTGGACCCCCGGAGGGGGCTATGGCTACACCTTC. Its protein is CAWTPGGGYGYTF.